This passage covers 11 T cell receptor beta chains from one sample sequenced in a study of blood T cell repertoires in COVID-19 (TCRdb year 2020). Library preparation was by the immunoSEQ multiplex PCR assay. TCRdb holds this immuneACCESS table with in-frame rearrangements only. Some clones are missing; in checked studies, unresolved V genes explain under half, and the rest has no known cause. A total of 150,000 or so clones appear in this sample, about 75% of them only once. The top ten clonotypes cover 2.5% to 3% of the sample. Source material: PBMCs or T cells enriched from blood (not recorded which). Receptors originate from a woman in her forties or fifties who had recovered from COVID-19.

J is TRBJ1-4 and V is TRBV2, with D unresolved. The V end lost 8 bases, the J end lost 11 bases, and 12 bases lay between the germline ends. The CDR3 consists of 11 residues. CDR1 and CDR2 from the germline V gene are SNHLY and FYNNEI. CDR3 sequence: CASGEGGKLFF. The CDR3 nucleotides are TGTGCCAGCGGGGAAGGAGGGAAACTGTTTTTT.

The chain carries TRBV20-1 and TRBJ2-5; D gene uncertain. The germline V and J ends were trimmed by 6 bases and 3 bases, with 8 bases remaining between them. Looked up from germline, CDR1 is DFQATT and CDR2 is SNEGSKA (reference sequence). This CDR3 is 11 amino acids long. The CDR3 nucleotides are TGCAGTGCCCAAATAGAAGAGACCCAGTACTTC. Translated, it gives CSAQIEETQYF.

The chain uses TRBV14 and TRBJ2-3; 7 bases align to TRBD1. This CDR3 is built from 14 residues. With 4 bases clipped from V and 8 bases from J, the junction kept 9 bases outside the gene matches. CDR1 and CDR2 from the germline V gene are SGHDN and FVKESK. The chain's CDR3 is CASSRKGGGPTQYF. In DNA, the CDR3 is TGTGCCAGCAGCCGAAAAGGGGGCGGCCCTACGCAGTATTTT.

The CDR3 DNA reads as TGCGCCAGCAGTCAAATCGGGACTCCGAGCTCCTACGAGCAGTACTTC. Translated, it gives CASSQIGTPSSYEQYF. The chain combines TRBV23-1 with TRBJ2-7; maybe TRBD2 (6 bases). TRBV23-1 is noted as an ORF with a role that remains uncertain. Trimming removed 2 bases from V and 0 bases from J, with 14 bases in between. The CDR3 has 16 residues.

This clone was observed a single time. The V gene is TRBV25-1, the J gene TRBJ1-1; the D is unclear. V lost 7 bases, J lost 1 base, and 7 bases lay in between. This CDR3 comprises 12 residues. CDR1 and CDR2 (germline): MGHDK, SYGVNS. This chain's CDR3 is CASKRQNTEAFF. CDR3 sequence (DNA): TGTGCCAGCAAAAGACAGAACACTGAAGCTTTCTTT.

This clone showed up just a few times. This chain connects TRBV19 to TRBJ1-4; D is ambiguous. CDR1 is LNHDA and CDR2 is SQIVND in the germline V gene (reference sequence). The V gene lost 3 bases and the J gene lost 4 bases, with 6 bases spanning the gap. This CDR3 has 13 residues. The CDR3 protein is CASSIAVNEKLFF. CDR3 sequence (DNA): TGTGCCAGTAGTATCGCAGTTAATGAAAAACTGTTTTTT.

CDR3 sequence reads: CASSLARGGGNQPQHF. CDR3 sequence (DNA): TGTGCCAGCAGCTTAGCGAGGGGGGGAGGCAATCAGCCCCAGCATTTT. This chain uses TRBV7-8 with TRBJ1-5, with D perhaps TRBD1 (6 bases). The CDR3 covers 16 residues. Germline CDR1 and CDR2: SGHVS and FQNEAQ. V shed 0 bases and J shed 2 bases, with 11 bases lying between them. The full variable domain, completed using reference TRBV7-8 and TRBJ1-5, is GAGVSQSPRYKVAKRGQDVALRCDPISGHVSLFWYQQALGQGPEFLTYFQNEAQLDKSGLPSDRFFAERPEGSVSTLKIQRTQQEDSAVYLCASSLARGGGNQPQHFGDGTRLSIL.

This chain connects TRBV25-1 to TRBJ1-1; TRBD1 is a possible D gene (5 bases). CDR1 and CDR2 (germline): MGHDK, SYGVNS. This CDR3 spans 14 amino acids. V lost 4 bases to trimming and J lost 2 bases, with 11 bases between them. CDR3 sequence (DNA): TGTGCCAGCAGTGTTCGGGGGATTAACACTGAAGCTTTCTTT. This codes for CASSVRGINTEAFF.

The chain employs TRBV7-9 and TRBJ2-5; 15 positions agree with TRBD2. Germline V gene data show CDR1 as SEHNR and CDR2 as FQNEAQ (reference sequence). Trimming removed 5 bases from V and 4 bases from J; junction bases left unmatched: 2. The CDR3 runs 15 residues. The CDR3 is CASSLGLAGGETQYF. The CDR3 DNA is TGTGCCAGCAGCCTGGGACTAGCGGGGGGAGAGACCCAGTACTTC.

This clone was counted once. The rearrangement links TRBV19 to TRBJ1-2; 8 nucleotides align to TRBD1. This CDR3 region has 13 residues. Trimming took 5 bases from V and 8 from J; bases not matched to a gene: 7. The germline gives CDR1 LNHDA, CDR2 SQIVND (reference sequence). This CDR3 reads CASSSRGRKGYTF. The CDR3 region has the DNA TGTGCCAGTAGTTCCAGGGGGCGCAAGGGCTACACCTTC.

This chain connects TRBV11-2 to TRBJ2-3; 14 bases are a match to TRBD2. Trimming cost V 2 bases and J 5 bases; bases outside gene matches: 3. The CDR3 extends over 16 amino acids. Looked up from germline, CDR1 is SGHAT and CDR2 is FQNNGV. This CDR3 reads CASSLRGTSGRDTQYF. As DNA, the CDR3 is TGTGCCAGCAGCTTAAGGGGGACTAGCGGGAGAGATACGCAGTATTTT.